The rows below give T cell receptor beta chains drawn from one sample of a study of early T cells in non-severe SARS-CoV-2 infection. TCRdb used MiXCR to reprocess the 5' RACE reads, holding one entry per CDR3 protein. Of fewer than 55,000 distinct CDR3 sequences in the sample, under 4.5% are singletons; the top ten hold over 3%. The sample taken for sequencing was whole blood. The source of these receptors is an adult who was a healthcare worker with PCR-confirmed SARS-CoV-2 infection or an uninfected control (not recorded which). The CDR3 runs from the conserved cysteine through the conserved F or W. A D gene is named only where the DNA matches it firmly. Size tells how often a clone was seen, or its class if it is expanded.

v_call	d_call	j_call	clone_size	cdr3_aa	cdr3_nt
TRBV18	TRBD1	TRBJ1-2	many	CASSPGQGHYTF	TGTGCCAGCTCACCCGGACAGGGACACTACACCTTC
TRBV18	.	TRBJ2-7	many	CASSGSYEQYF	TGTGCCAGCTCAGGAAGCTACGAGCAGTACTTC
TRBV6-5	TRBD1	TRBJ1-2	many	CASSYRDRGGRYTF	TGTGCCAGCAGTTACCGGGACAGGGGCGGGCGCTACACCTTC
TRBV20-1	TRBD2	TRBJ2-3	many	CSAGGRELVDTQYF	TGCAGTGCTGGAGGGCGGGAGTTGGTAGATACGCAGTATTTT
TRBV20-1	.	TRBJ1-1	few	CSASKGNTEAFF	TGCAGTGCTAGTAAGGGGAACACTGAAGCTTTCTTT
TRBV13	TRBD1	TRBJ2-1	many	CASSSTPARGPRNEQFF	TGTGCCAGCAGCTCCACCCCCGCCAGGGGGCCGCGAAATGAGCAGTTCTTC
TRBV5-1	TRBD2	TRBJ2-1	many	CASSLLPRTSSYNEQFF	TGCGCCAGCAGCTTACTGCCCCGGACTAGCTCCTACAATGAGCAGTTCTTC
TRBV12-3/TRBV12-4	.	TRBJ1-1	many	CASSSGQRTEAFF	TGTGCCAGCAGTTCCGGACAGCGAACTGAAGCTTTCTTT
TRBV5-1	.	TRBJ1-1	few	CASSLVGGLNTEAFF	TGCGCCAGCAGCTTGGTTGGGGGTCTGAACACTGAAGCTTTCTTT
TRBV2	TRBD1	TRBJ1-5	many	CASRADRARQHF	TGTGCCAGCAGGGCTGACAGGGCCCGCCAGCATTTT
TRBV2	.	TRBJ1-1	many	CASRPRTRSPEAFF	TGTGCCAGCAGACCTCGGACTCGAAGCCCTGAAGCTTTCTTT
TRBV7-9	TRBD2	TRBJ2-5	many	CASSLFGGREVETQYF	TGTGCCAGCAGCTTATTCGGCGGGAGGGAGGTGGAGACCCAGTACTTC
TRBV7-3	.	TRBJ1-1	many	CASSLTGSTEAFF	TGTGCCAGCAGCTTAACGGGGTCCACTGAAGCTTTCTTT
TRBV20-1	.	TRBJ2-7	many	CSAIPRVRSYEQYF	TGCAGTGCTATCCCTAGGGTCCGCTCCTACGAGCAGTACTTC
TRBV20-1	TRBD2	TRBJ2-1	medium-sized	CSASGLAGYNEQFF	TGCAGTGCTTCGGGACTAGCGGGCTACAATGAGCAGTTCTTC
TRBV5-1	.	TRBJ2-7	many	CASSAGRISYEQYF	TGCGCCAGCAGCGCGGGACGGATATCCTACGAGCAGTACTTC